The rows below give T cell receptor beta chains drawn from one sample of a study of CD8 T cells in ankylosing spondylitis. From the 5' RACE reads, TCRdb called clonotypes with MiXCR, one entry per CDR3 protein. This table has about 540,000 distinct CDR3 sequences, roughly 13% appearing once. Material: blood, either unsorted or a sorted T cell fraction (not recorded which). Source of these receptors: a male donor with ankylosing spondylitis. CDR3s include the opening cysteine and the closing phenylalanine or tryptophan.

>TRBV27
CASSLSRDHSYNEQFF
>TRBV29-1
CSVEEGRGGSYNEQFF
>TRBV7-9
CASSPLGMKQYF
>TRBV12-3/TRBV12-4
CASSLGGDAFF
>TRBV20-1
CSAPSWGLAGVSTDTQYF
>TRBV5-1
CASRSVDEQFF
>TRBV5-1
CASSYPQGGLDTGELFF
>TRBV20-1
CSASALESNQPQHF
>TRBV19
CASSTRDSLSNTEAFF
>TRBV25-1
CASSLAGVHEQFF
>TRBV10-3
CAISANTDTQYF
>TRBV25-1
CASSARGVTEAFF
>TRBV5-1
CASSFDPGTEQFF
>TRBV5-1
CASSLMSSGSVETQYF
>TRBV12-3/TRBV12-4
CASRRTGGVDTQYF
>TRBV3-1
CASSQVTADTQYF
>TRBV5-1
CASSLQGVGSYNEQFF
>TRBV10-1
CASSESTGDLYNEQFF
>TRBV4-1
CASSQPPGQGQGNTEAFF
>TRBV27
CASSSPRQPDGYTF
>TRBV4-2
CASSREQGEGPQHF
>TRBV7-2
CASSPEGSYNSPLHF
>TRBV3-1
CASSQTIYEQYF
>TRBV5-1
CASSLAGGLQTDTQYF
>TRBV11-2
CASSRTGGSGEQYF
>TRBV7-2
CASSPGGRVEQYF
>TRBV7-2
CASSLVGQGSAKNTF
>TRBV6-1
CASMSGGTGTEAFF
>TRBV6-1
CASSASGTSYTGELFF
>TRBV6-5
CASSFGTGGVGNQPQHF
>TRBV18
CASSPTTSGSGNEQFF
>TRBV5-1
CASCPGTSGSYEQFF
>TRBV7-9
CASSRTEGSSYNEQFF
>TRBV6-1
CASSPYRNSNQPQHF
>TRBV3-1
CASSQENSIWGYTF
>TRBV20-1
CSPQEAGHVNEQFF
>TRBV9
CASSAGAERNTGELFF
>TRBV20-1
CSARSGTRNTGELFF
>TRBV28
CASSSPPHSNQPQHF
>TRBV12-3/TRBV12-4
CASSSGTRPYNEQFF
>TRBV20-1
CSAPPYSENEQFF
>TRBV29-1
CSVGGIGGGETQYF
>TRBV5-1
CASSNRQGPNTGELFF
>TRBV14
CASSQVLAATPRSYNEQFF
>TRBV6-1
CASSDDRTGSTYEQYF
>TRBV21-1
CASSYPGKGPYNEQFF
>TRBV20-1
CSAQRQRGYNEQFF
>TRBV12-3/TRBV12-4
CASSSRGGTGELFF
>TRBV20-1
CSVLTGRFQYF
>TRBV7-2
CASSLTAGGPYEQYF
>TRBV24-1
CATIPRGNTEAFF
>TRBV20-1
CSACTSGGYNEQFF
>TRBV29-1
CSVGDRGAFF
>TRBV7-2
CASSLSRSRGDTQYF
>TRBV20-1
CSARRQADYTGELFF
>TRBV5-1
CASSLESGGFNEQFF
>TRBV12-3/TRBV12-4
CASSFAAANTGELFF
>TRBV7-9
CASSSGGGYTEAFF
>TRBV20-1
CSAAGQGEETQYF